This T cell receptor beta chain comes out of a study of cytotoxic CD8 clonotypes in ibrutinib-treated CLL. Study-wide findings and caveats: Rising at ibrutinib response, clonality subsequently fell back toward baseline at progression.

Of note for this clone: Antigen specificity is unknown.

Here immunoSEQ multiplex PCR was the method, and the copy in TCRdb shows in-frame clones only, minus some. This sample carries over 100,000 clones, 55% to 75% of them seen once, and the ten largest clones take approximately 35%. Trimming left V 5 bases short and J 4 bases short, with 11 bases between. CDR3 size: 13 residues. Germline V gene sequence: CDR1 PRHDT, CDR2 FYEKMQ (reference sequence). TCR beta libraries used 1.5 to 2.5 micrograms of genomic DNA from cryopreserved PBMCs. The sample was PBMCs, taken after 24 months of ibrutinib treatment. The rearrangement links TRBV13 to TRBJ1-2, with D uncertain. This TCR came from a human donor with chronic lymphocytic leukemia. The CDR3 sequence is CASSPGRVYGYTF. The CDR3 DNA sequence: TGTGCCAGCAGCCCCGGACGGGTCTATGGCTACACCTTC. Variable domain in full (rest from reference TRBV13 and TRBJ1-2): AAGVIQSPRHLIKEKRETATLKCYPIPRHDTVYWYQQGPGQDPQFLISFYEKMQSDKGSIPDRFSAQQFSDYHSELNMSSLELGDSALYFCASSPGRVYGYTFGSGTRLTVV.